These T cell receptor beta chains were read from a single sample in a study of monozygotic twins with inflammatory bowel disease. TCRdb reprocessed the 5' RACE reads and reports one entry per CDR3 protein, with no DNA. In all, the sample yields around 410,000 distinct CDR3 sequences. Sequenced material: blood. Every receptor here comes from a human donor with ulcerative colitis or Crohn's disease, or a healthy co-twin of an affected twin (not recorded which). CDR3s include the opening cysteine and the closing phenylalanine or tryptophan.

V: TRBV12-3/TRBV12-4
J: TRBJ2-1
CDR3: CASSPRGPPANEQFF

V: TRBV6-5
J: TRBJ1-2
CDR3: CASISGRQRGPPEKGYTF

V: TRBV14
J: TRBJ2-6
CDR3: CASSQWVNTGANVLTF

V: TRBV27
J: TRBJ1-2
CDR3: CASSYSSGGIYGYTF

V: TRBV7-9
J: TRBJ2-1
CDR3: CASSRALISTDEQFF

V: TRBV7-6
J: TRBJ2-2
CDR3: CASSLGLAGDTGELFF

V: TRBV18
J: TRBJ2-7
CDR3: CASSPSGGASYEQYF

V: TRBV30
J: TRBJ2-7
CDR3: CAWSVPRQTYEQYF

V: TRBV6-2/TRBV6-3
J: TRBJ1-1
CDR3: CASSQRGRSAFF

V: TRBV5-1
J: TRBJ1-1
CDR3: CASSLDQGRVAFF

V: TRBV10-3
J: TRBJ2-1
CDR3: CAIRPGPDEQFF

V: TRBV7-2
J: TRBJ1-4
CDR3: CASNRPMEKLFF

V: TRBV4-1
J: TRBJ1-1
CDR3: CASSREGNRATLEAFF

V: TRBV6-1
J: TRBJ2-7
CDR3: CASNHRMDYYEQYF

V: TRBV5-1
J: TRBJ2-7
CDR3: CASSVEGLGYEQYF

V: TRBV20-1
J: TRBJ1-2
CDR3: CSASDGTNYGYTF

V: TRBV27
J: TRBJ2-7
CDR3: CASSLSPTPVSGQYF

V: TRBV12-3/TRBV12-4
J: TRBJ2-2
CDR3: CASSFIGTGAYTGELFF

V: TRBV11-2
J: TRBJ2-3
CDR3: CASSRGATFTDTQYF

V: TRBV5-5
J: TRBJ2-7
CDR3: CASSLLGSGQFFYEQYF

V: TRBV29-1
J: TRBJ2-3
CDR3: CSAVSGLSTDTQYF

V: TRBV14
J: TRBJ2-3
CDR3: CASSQGDRGPRTDTQYF

V: TRBV5-5
J: TRBJ1-4
CDR3: CASSAGTTYEKLFF

V: TRBV6-2/TRBV6-3
J: TRBJ2-2
CDR3: CASSRQVVNTGELFF

V: TRBV4-1
J: TRBJ1-2
CDR3: CASSPEGGGGYTF

V: TRBV15
J: TRBJ1-3
CDR3: CATSRDHWDSRRGNTIYF

V: TRBV19
J: TRBJ2-7
CDR3: CASAYGTSGSYEQYF

V: TRBV20-1
J: TRBJ1-6
CDR3: CSASGRGGVGSPLHF

V: TRBV12-3/TRBV12-4
J: TRBJ1-1
CDR3: CASTLWGQGAGVFF

V: TRBV25-1
J: TRBJ2-7
CDR3: CASRAGGKAYEQYF

V: TRBV20-1
J: TRBJ1-2
CDR3: CSARERQAPYGYTF